Shown below are 8 T cell receptor beta chains from a single sample sequenced in a study of neurological immune-mediated disorders. TCRdb re-derived calls from the 5' RACE reads in MiXCR, one entry per CDR3 protein. This repertoire shows 77,000 or so distinct CDR3 sequences, roughly 9.5% found once; its top ten account for 1.5% to 2%. Sequencing used PBMCs. The receptors originated from a man aged 50 or older in good health.

Many counts were recorded for this clonotype. This sequence joins TRBV5-1 and TRBJ2-7; TRBD1 agrees at 7 bases. V lost 3 bases and J lost 3; bases outside the gene matches: 9. CDR3 length: 15 amino acids. Germline loops: CDR1 SGHRS, CDR2 YFSETQ. DNA of the CDR3: TGCGCCAGCAGCTCAGACAGGGTTCCTAGCTACGAGCAGTACTTC. It codes for CASSSDRVPSYEQYF.

This clonotype was picked up many times. The rearrangement uses TRBV7-2 and TRBJ2-5; the match to TRBD2 covers 7 bases. V shed 5 bases and J 2 bases; nucleotides not matched to a gene: 8. CDR1 and CDR2 (germline): SGHTA, FQGNSA. CDR3 length: 15 residues. The CDR3 loop is CASSINSGRQETQYF. The CDR3 DNA reads TGTGCCAGCAGCATTAATAGCGGGCGACAAGAGACCCAGTACTTC.

This clonotype was found many times. The rearrangement uses TRBV12-3 or TRBV12-4 and TRBJ1-5; possible D gene TRBD1, 6 bases. The CDR3 runs 15 residues. Deletions cut 5 bases from V and 3 bases from J, with 14 bases between. In DNA form, the CDR3 reads TGTGCCAGCAGTCCGGACAGACAACCCAATCAGCCCCAGCATTTT. Encoded protein: CASSPDRQPNQPQHF.

This clonotype was seen many times. The V call is TRBV11-1, the J call TRBJ2-7; no reliable D call. This CDR3 has 13 amino acids. Trimming cost V 6 bases and J 2 bases, with 11 bases left between them. Germline V gives CDR1 SGHAT, CDR2 FQDESV (reference sequence). The CDR3 nucleotides are TGTGCCAGCAGTACCCAGGTTACCTACGAGCAGTACTTC. Protein: CASSTQVTYEQYF.

The V gene is TRBV5-1, the J gene TRBJ1-5, with TRBD1 matching over 8 bases. The CDR3 is 15 amino acids. V shed 4 bases, J shed 2 bases, and the junction held 5 bases outside the gene matches. CDR1 is SGHRS and CDR2 is YFSETQ in the germline V gene. CDR3 nucleotides: TGCGCCAGCAGCCAAACGACAGGGGGCAATCAGCCCCAGCATTTT. Protein sequence: CASSQTTGGNQPQHF.

This clonotype was picked up many times. The V and J genes are TRBV5-1 and TRBJ2-7; 8 bases are shared with TRBD1. This CDR3 comprises 14 residues. The junction had 2 bases not matched to a gene; V was cut back by 0 bases and J by 3 bases. The germline CDR1 and CDR2 sequences are SGHRS and YFSETQ. The CDR3 here is CASSLEDRVYEQYF. In DNA form, the CDR3 reads TGCGCCAGCAGCTTGGAGGACAGGGTCTACGAGCAGTACTTC.

This clonotype showed up many times. The rearrangement links TRBV10-3 to TRBJ1-6, with TRBD1 matching over 7 bases. Germline V gene lookup returns CDR1 ENHRY and CDR2 SYGVKD. The trim removed 7 bases at V and 7 bases at J, leaving 10 bases unmatched. CDR3 length: 15 amino acids. CDR3 DNA: TGTGCCATCAAAGGGGACAGAGGAGAAAATTCACCCCTCCACTTT. Encoded protein: CAIKGDRGENSPLHF.

This clonotype was counted at least ten times. The chain uses TRBV20-1 and TRBJ2-3; 8 nucleotides agree with TRBD2. CDR3 size: 15 residues. V shed 2 bases, J shed 2 bases, and the junction held 6 bases outside the gene matches. Germline V CDR1 and CDR2: DFQATT, SNEGSKA (reference sequence). The DNA for the CDR3 is TGCAGTGCTAGAAAGATCGGGAGGGTCACAGATACGCAGTATTTT. It is translated as CSARKIGRVTDTQYF.